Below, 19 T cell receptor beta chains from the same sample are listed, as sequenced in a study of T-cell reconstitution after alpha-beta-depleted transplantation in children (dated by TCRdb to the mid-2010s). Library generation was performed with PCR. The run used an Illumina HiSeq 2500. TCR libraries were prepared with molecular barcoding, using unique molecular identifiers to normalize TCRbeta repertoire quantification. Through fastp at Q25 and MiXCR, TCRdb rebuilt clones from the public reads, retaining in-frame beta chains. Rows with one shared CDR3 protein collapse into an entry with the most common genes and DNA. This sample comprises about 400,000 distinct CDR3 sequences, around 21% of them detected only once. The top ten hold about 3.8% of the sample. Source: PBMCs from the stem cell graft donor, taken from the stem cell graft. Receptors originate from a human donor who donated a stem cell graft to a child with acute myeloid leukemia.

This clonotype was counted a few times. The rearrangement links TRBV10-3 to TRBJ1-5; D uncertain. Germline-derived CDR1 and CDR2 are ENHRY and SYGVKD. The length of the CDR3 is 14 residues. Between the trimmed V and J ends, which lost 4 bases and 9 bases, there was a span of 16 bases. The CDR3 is CAISGAEGRGPQHF. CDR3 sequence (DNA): TGTGCCATCAGTGGGGCGGAAGGGCGAGGGCCCCAGCATTTT.

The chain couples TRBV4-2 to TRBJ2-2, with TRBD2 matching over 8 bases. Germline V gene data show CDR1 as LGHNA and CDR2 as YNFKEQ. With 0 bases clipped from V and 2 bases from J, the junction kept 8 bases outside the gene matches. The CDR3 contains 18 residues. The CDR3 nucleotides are TGTGCCAGCAGCCAAGATCTCCGGGGACTAGGCAACACCGGGGAGCTGTTTTTT. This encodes CASSQDLRGLGNTGELFF.

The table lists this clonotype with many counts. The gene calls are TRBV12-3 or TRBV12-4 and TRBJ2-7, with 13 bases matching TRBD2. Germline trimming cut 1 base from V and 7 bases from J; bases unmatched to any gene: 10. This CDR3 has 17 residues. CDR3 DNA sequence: TGTGCCAGCAGTTTAGTGGGTGGACTAGCGGGAGTTCGGGAGCAGTACTTC. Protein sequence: CASSLVGGLAGVREQYF.

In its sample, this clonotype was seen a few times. In DNA, the CDR3 is TGTGCCAGCAGCCCTAGCGGGACTGGGGCCAACGTCCTGACTTTC. It codes for CASSPSGTGANVLTF. The gene calls are TRBV7-2 and TRBJ2-6; 9 bases are shared with TRBD2. Germline CDR1 is SGHTA and CDR2 is FQGNSA. This CDR3 contains 15 residues. Trimming cost V 5 bases and J 2 bases; bases outside gene matches: 1.

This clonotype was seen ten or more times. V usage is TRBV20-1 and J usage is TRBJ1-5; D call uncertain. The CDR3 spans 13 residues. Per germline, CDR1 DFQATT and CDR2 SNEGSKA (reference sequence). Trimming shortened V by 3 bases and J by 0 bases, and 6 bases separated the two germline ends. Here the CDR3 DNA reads TGCAGTGCTAGTAGGACTAGCAATCAGCCCCAGCATTTT. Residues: CSASRTSNQPQHF.

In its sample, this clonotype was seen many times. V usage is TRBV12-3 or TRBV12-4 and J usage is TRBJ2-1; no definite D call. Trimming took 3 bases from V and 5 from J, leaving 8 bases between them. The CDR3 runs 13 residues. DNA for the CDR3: TGTGCCAGCAGTTTGAAACCTAACAATGAGCAGTTCTTC. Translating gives CASSLKPNNEQFF.

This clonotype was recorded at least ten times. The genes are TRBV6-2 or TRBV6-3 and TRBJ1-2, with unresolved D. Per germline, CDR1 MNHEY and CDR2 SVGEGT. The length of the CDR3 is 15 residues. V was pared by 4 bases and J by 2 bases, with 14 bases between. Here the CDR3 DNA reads TGTGCCAGCAGTTCCGACGGCCCTTACAACTATGGCTACACCTTC. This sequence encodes CASSSDGPYNYGYTF.

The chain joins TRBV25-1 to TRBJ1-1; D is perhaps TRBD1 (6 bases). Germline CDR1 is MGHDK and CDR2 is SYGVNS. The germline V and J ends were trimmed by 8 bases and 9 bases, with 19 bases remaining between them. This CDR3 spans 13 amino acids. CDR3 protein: CASAGPMTGQAFF. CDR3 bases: TGTGCCAGCGCGGGCCCCATGACAGGACAAGCTTTCTTT.

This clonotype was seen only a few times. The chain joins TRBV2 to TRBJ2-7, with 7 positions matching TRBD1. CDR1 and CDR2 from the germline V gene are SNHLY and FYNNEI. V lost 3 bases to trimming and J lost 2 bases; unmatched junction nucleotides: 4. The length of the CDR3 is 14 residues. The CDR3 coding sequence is TGTGCCAGCAGTGAGACAGGGCCCCCCTACGAGCAGTACTTC. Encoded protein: CASSETGPPYEQYF. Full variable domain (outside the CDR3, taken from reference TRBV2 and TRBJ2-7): EPEVTQTPSHQVTQMGQEVILRCVPISNHLYFYWYRQILGQKVEFLVSFYNNEISEKSEIFDDQFSVERPDGSNFTLKIRSTKLEDSAMYFCASSETGPPYEQYFGPGTRLTVT.

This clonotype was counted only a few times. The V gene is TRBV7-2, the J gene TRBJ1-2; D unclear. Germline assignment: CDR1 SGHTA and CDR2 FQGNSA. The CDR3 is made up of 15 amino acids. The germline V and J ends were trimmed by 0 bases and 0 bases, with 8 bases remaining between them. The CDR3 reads CASSLAGTPNYGYTF. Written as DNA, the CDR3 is TGTGCCAGCAGCTTAGCGGGCACCCCTAACTATGGCTACACCTTC.

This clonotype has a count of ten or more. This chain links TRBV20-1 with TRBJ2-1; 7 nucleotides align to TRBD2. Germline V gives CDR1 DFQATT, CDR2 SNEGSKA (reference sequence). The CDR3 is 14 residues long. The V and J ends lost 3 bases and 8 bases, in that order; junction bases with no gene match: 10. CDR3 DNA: TGCAGTGCTAGCTCGGGCGGGAGCATTTATGAGCAGTTCTTC. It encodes CSASSGGSIYEQFF.

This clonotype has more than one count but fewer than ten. CDR3 DNA: TGTGCCAGCAGCTTGGGCAGGGTGGCTGAGCAGTTCTTC. It codes for CASSLGRVAEQFF. The chain employs TRBV7-9 and TRBJ2-1; a weak D match, TRBD1 (5 bases). Trimming took off 3 bases at V and 9 bases at J, with 12 bases between the two ends. This CDR3 comprises 13 residues. The germline gives CDR1 SEHNR, CDR2 FQNEAQ (reference sequence).

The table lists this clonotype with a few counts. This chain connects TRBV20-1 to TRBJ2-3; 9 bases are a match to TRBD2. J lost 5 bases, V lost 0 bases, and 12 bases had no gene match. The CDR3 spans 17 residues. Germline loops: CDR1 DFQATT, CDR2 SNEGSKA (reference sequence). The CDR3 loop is CSARDQEIAGEIDTQYF. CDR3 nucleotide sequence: TGCAGTGCTAGAGACCAAGAAATAGCGGGAGAGATAGATACGCAGTATTTT.

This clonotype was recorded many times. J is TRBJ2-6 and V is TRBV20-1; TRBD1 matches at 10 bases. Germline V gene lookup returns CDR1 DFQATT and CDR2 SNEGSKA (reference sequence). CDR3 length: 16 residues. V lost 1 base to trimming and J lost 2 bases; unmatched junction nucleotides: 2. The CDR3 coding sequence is TGCAGTGCTAGAGTTGACAGGGGGCCTGGGGCCAACGTCCTGACTTTC. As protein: CSARVDRGPGANVLTF.

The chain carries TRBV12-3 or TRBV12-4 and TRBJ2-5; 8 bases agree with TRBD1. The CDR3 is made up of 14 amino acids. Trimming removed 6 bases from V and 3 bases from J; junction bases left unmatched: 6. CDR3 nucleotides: TGTGCCAGCAGACTGACGGGACAGGAAGAGACCCAGTACTTC. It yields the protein CASRLTGQEETQYF.

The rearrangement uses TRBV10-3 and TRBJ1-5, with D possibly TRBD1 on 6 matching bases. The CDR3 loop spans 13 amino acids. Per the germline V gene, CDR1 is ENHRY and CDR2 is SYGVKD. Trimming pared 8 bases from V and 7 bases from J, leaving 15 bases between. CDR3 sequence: CAIQGRDGQPQHF. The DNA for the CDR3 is TGTGCCATCCAGGGGAGGGATGGGCAGCCCCAGCATTTT.

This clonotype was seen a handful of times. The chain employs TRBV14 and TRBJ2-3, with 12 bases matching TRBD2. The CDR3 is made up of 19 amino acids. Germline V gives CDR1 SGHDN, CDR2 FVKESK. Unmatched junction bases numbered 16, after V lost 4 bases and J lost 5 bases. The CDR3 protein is CASSPPGLAGPPLGDTQYF. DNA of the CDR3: TGTGCCAGCAGCCCCCCGGGACTAGCGGGTCCCCCATTGGGAGATACGCAGTATTTT.

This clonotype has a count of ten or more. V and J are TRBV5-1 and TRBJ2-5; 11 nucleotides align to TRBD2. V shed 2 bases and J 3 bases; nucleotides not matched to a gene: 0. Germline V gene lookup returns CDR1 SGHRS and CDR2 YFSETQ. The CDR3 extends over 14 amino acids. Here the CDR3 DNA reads TGCGCCAGCAGCTTACTAGCGGGAGAAGAGACCCAGTACTTC. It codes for CASSLLAGEETQYF.

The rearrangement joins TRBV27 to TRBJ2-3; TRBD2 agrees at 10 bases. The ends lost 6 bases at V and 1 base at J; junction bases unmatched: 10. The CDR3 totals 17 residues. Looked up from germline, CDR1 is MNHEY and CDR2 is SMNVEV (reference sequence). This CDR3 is CASSPDRLAGGTDTQYF. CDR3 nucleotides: TGTGCCAGCAGCCCAGACCGACTAGCGGGCGGCACAGATACGCAGTATTTT.